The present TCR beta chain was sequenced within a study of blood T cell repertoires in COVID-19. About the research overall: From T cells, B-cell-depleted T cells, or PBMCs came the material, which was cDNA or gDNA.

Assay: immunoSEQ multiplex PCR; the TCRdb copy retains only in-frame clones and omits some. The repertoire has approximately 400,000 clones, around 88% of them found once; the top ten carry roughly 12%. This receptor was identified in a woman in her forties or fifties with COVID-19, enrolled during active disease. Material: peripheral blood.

The CDR3 region has the DNA TGTGCCACCAGTGAACCAGGGGTCAAGGGCACAGATACGCAGTATTTT. Protein sequence: CATSEPGVKGTDTQYF. The J gene is TRBJ2-3, the V gene TRBV24-1; D is possibly TRBD1 (6 bases). V lost 4 bases and J lost 1, with 14 bases in between. The length of the CDR3 is 16 residues. The germline gives CDR1 KGHDR, CDR2 SFDVKD.